These 27 T cell receptor beta chains share one sample of origin, sequenced in a study of Ad26.COV2.S vaccination and SARS-CoV-2 variants. Produced via immunoSEQ multiplex PCR; TCRdb's table is partial and in-frame only. There are 400,000 to 450,000 clones in the sample; roughly 88% occur only once, and roughly 4.3% lies in the top ten. Stated treatment: roughly 20 received Ad26.COV2.S at low or high dose, single or two shots; 5 received placebo; per-sample allocation not given. Sampling was performed 63 days after the first vaccine or placebo injection. The sample was peripheral blood, taken in a trial of Ad26.COV2.S vaccine versus placebo. These receptors were obtained from a person aged 18-60 years who received the Ad26.COV2.S COVID-19 vaccine or a placebo.

The rearrangement uses TRBV27 and TRBJ1-5; possibly TRBD1 for D (5 bases). CDR1 is MNHEY and CDR2 is SMNVEV in the germline V gene (reference sequence). V lost 0 bases to trimming and J lost 7 bases, with 13 bases between them. The CDR3 contains 15 residues. As DNA, the CDR3 is TGTGCCAGCAGTTTATCCCCCGGGGGGGGACAGCCCCAGCATTTT. Translation: CASSLSPGGGQPQHF.

The CDR3 loop is CASSPPVRRFAYEQYF. In DNA, the CDR3 is TGTGCCAGCTCACCACCGGTACGCAGGTTCGCCTACGAGCAGTACTTC. The V call is TRBV18, the J call TRBJ2-7; no clear D gene. Trimming shortened V by 0 bases and J by 2 bases, and 14 bases separated the two germline ends. This CDR3 has 16 amino acids. Germline CDR1 KGHSH, CDR2 LQKENI.

The chain carries TRBV9 and TRBJ1-4, with D unclear. Germline CDR1 reads SGDLS; CDR2 reads YYNGEE. Trimming removed 0 bases at V and 5 bases at J, with 8 bases between. The CDR3 contains 14 residues. DNA for the CDR3: TGTGCCAGCAGCGTAGTAGGGAGAAATGAAAAACTGTTTTTT. Protein: CASSVVGRNEKLFF. Filled out from reference TRBV9 and TRBJ1-4, the complete variable domain reads DSGVTQTPKHLITATGQRVTLRCSPRSGDLSVYWYQQSLDQGLQFLIQYYNGEERAKGNILERFSAQQFPDLHSELNLSSLELGDSALYFCASSVVGRNEKLFFGSGTQLSVL.

The chain uses TRBV7-2 and TRBJ2-2; D gene uncertain. The length of the CDR3 is 15 residues. Germline CDR1 and CDR2: SGHTA and FQGNSA. The germline V and J ends were trimmed by 5 bases and 0 bases, with 10 bases remaining between them. CDR3 coding DNA: TGTGCCAGCAGCCCCGGGCAAGCGAACACCGGGGAGCTGTTTTTT. It translates to CASSPGQANTGELFF.

The chain couples TRBV5-1 to TRBJ2-7, with TRBD2 matching 11 bases. The length of the CDR3 is 15 residues. Germline-derived CDR1 and CDR2 are SGHRS and YFSETQ. With 4 bases clipped from V and 2 bases from J, the junction kept 5 bases outside the gene matches. The CDR3: CASSSGLAGPYEQYF. The CDR3 DNA reads as TGCGCCAGCAGCAGCGGACTAGCGGGCCCCTACGAGCAGTACTTC.

V and J are TRBV15 and TRBJ2-7; tentatively, D is TRBD1 (5 bases). Trimming took off 0 bases at V and 2 bases at J, with 8 bases between the two ends. Germline loops: CDR1 LNHNV, CDR2 YYDKDF (reference sequence). The length of the CDR3 is 14 residues. The CDR3 nucleotides are TGTGCCACCAGCAGAGATCAGGGCCCCTACGAGCAGTACTTC. Translation gives CATSRDQGPYEQYF.

The rearrangement joins TRBV5-6 to TRBJ1-6, with 9 bases lining up with TRBD1. Unmatched junction bases numbered 15, after V lost 2 bases and J lost 9 bases. The germline CDR1 and CDR2 sequences are SGHDT and YYEEEE. CDR3 length: 18 amino acids. CDR3 sequence reads: CASSFSTGTGRGGSPLHF. CDR3 DNA sequence: TGTGCCAGCAGCTTCTCAACCGGGACAGGGCGGGGAGGTTCACCCCTCCACTTT.

The CDR3 sequence: CASSLSRGSGSPLHF. Here the CDR3 DNA reads TGTGCCAGCAGCTTATCAAGAGGGAGTGGCTCACCCCTCCACTTT. The chain links TRBV7-8 to TRBJ1-6; D is unresolved. The V gene lost 2 bases and the J gene lost 10 bases, with 15 bases spanning the gap. Germline V gene data show CDR1 as SGHVS and CDR2 as FQNEAQ. The CDR3 contains 15 residues.

J is TRBJ2-7 and V is TRBV30, with TRBD1 as a possible D gene (6 bases). CDR3 length: 14 residues. Trimming took 1 base from V and 6 from J, leaving 16 bases between them. CDR1 GTSNPN and CDR2 SVGIG come from the germline V gene (reference sequence). DNA for the CDR3: TGTGCCTGGAGTGGTGGTCAGGGGTTTGGCGAGCAGTACTTC. Its protein is CAWSGGQGFGEQYF.

The chain uses TRBV3-1 (or the pseudogene TRBV3-2) and TRBJ2-4, with TRBD1 matching over 9 bases. V trimming: 4 bases; J trimming: 15 bases; junction bases outside the gene matches: 10. Germline V CDR1 and CDR2: LGHDT, YNNKEL (reference sequence). This CDR3 is 13 amino acids long. Written as DNA, the CDR3 is TGTGCCAGCAGCCCCTATCAGGGGACAGGGTGGTACTTC. Protein product: CASSPYQGTGWYF.

This chain links TRBV27 with TRBJ2-7, with TRBD2 matching over 13 bases. The J segment lost 5 bases and the V segment lost 0 bases, leaving 1 base of the junction unmatched. The CDR3 contains 15 residues. Germline CDR1 reads MNHEY; CDR2 reads SMNVEV (reference sequence). CDR3 sequence (DNA): TGTGCCAGCAGTTTATCTGGGACTAGCGGGAACGAGCAGTACTTC. Its protein product is CASSLSGTSGNEQYF.

The chain recombines TRBV28 with TRBJ2-7; TRBD2 aligns across 11 bases. Trimming took 8 bases from V and 0 from J; bases not matched to a gene: 9. The CDR3 extends over 16 amino acids. The germline gives CDR1 MDHEN, CDR2 SYDVKM. CDR3 nucleotide sequence: TGTGCCAGCTGTACGTCTAGCGGGAGGAGCTCCTACGAGCAGTACTTC. This codes for CASCTSSGRSSYEQYF. Filled out from reference TRBV28 and TRBJ2-7, the complete variable domain reads DVKVTQSSRYLVKRTGEKVFLECVQDMDHENMFWYRQDPGLGLRLIYFSYDVKMKEKGDIPEGYSVSREKKERFSLILESASTNQTSMYLCASCTSSGRSSYEQYFGPGTRLTVT.

The chain joins TRBV6-2 or TRBV6-3 to TRBJ1-3; D remains unclear. With 6 bases removed from V and 0 bases from J, the gap between germline ends came to 12 bases. The CDR3 has 15 residues. CDR1 is MNHEY, CDR2 SVGEGT, per germline. The CDR3 spells CASSRPGNSGNTIYF. CDR3 sequence (DNA): TGTGCCAGCAGCCGTCCGGGAAACTCTGGAAACACCATATATTTT.

The chain couples TRBV27 to TRBJ2-7; D unresolved. V was trimmed by 1 base and J by 5 bases, leaving 9 bases between them. CDR1 and CDR2 (germline): MNHEY, SMNVEV (reference sequence). This CDR3 region has 13 residues. CDR3: CASSLYPSHEQYF. For the CDR3, the DNA is TGTGCCAGCAGTTTATACCCTAGTCACGAGCAGTACTTC.

The J gene is TRBJ2-1, the V gene TRBV4-1, with TRBD2 matching 14 bases. Trimming took 0 bases from V and 5 from J; bases not matched to a gene: 3. CDR3 length: 17 residues. Germline V gene data show CDR1 as MGHRA and CDR2 as YSYEKL. For the CDR3, the DNA is TGCGCCAGCAGCCAAGATTTGACTAGCGGGAGGGACAATGAGCAGTTCTTC. It translates to CASSQDLTSGRDNEQFF.

The V and J genes are TRBV9 and TRBJ2-2; 7 bases are shared with TRBD1. V was pared by 2 bases and J by 5 bases, with 9 bases of the junction left unmatched. CDR1 is SGDLS, CDR2 YYNGEE, per germline. The CDR3 totals 16 residues. CDR3 nucleotide sequence: TGTGCCAGCAGCGTCCTTTCCGGGACAGCTACCGGGGAGCTGTTTTTT. Translating gives CASSVLSGTATGELFF.

The chain recombines TRBV29-1 with TRBJ2-7; no clear D gene. Germline CDR1 and CDR2: SQVTM and ANQGSEA. V lost 3 bases to trimming and J lost 0 bases, with 6 bases between them. This CDR3 contains 12 residues. This CDR3 reads CSVDCSSYEQYF. In DNA form, the CDR3 reads TGCAGCGTTGATTGTAGCTCCTACGAGCAGTACTTC.

The chain couples TRBV7-2 to TRBJ2-7; D is unclear. The CDR3 has 14 amino acids. Germline CDR1 reads SGHTA; CDR2 reads FQGNSA. Trimming stripped 2 bases from V and 2 bases from J, with 10 bases between. The chain's CDR3 is CASSLSAGTYEQYF. Here the CDR3 DNA reads TGTGCCAGCAGCTTATCGGCTGGAACCTACGAGCAGTACTTC. The complete variable domain, with remaining parts taken from reference TRBV7-2 and TRBJ2-7, reads GAGVSQSPSNKVTEKGKDVELRCDPISGHTALYWYRQSLGQGLEFLIYFQGNSAPDKSGLPSDRFSAERTGGSVSTLTIQRTQQEDSAVYLCASSLSAGTYEQYFGPGTRLTVT.

This chain uses TRBV6-2 or TRBV6-3 with TRBJ2-7; D possibly corresponds to TRBD2 (5 bases). Germline V gene data show CDR1 as MNHEY and CDR2 as SVGEGT. V lost 0 bases to trimming and J lost 2 bases, with 11 bases between them. The CDR3 totals 15 residues. The CDR3 is CASSYSRTHTYEQYF. The CDR3 region has the DNA TGTGCCAGCAGTTACTCTAGGACTCACACCTACGAGCAGTACTTC.

V gene TRBV7-3 combines with J gene TRBJ2-3; TRBD2 agrees at 14 bases. Germline assignment: CDR1 SGHTA and CDR2 FQGTGA. With 4 bases clipped from V and 4 bases from J, the junction kept 13 bases outside the gene matches. CDR3 length: 19 amino acids. The DNA for the CDR3 is TGTGCCAGCAGCTCCCATGGGACTAGCGGGGGCCTCGAGGCAGATACGCAGTATTTT. Its translation is CASSSHGTSGGLEADTQYF.

This rearrangement joins TRBV19 to TRBJ2-7; D remains ambiguous. With 3 bases removed from V and 5 bases from J, the gap between germline ends came to 8 bases. The germline gives CDR1 LNHDA, CDR2 SQIVND (reference sequence). The CDR3 is 12 residues long. The CDR3 reads CASSIWGNEQYF. The CDR3 DNA is TGTGCCAGTAGTATTTGGGGAAACGAGCAGTACTTC.

CDR3 sequence reads: CASSTYRGGFTTYEQYF. The CDR3 DNA is TGTGCCAGCAGCACCTACAGGGGTGGATTTACAACCTACGAGCAGTACTTC. The chain links TRBV5-5 to TRBJ2-7, with 7 bases fitting TRBD1. This CDR3 spans 17 amino acids. Germline lookup yields CDR1 SGHKS and CDR2 YYEKEE (reference sequence). V lost 4 bases, J lost 2 bases, and 15 bases stayed unmatched. The full variable domain, with the rest looked up from reference TRBV5-5 and TRBJ2-7, is DAGVTQSPTHLIKTRGQQVTLRCSPISGHKSVSWYQQVLGQGPQFIFQYYEKEERGRGNFPDRFSARQFPNYSSELNVNALLLGDSALYLCASSTYRGGFTTYEQYFGPGTRLTVT.

This clone was picked up one time. The rearrangement links TRBV18 to TRBJ1-2; no firm D call. The CDR3 is 18 residues long. The V gene's germline CDR1 is KGHSH and CDR2 LQKENI. The V end was cut by 3 bases, the J end by 4 bases, with 24 bases between. The CDR3 loop reads CASSPTNLIHRDGYGYTF. The CDR3 DNA reads as TGTGCCAGCTCACCGACGAACCTCATACACAGAGATGGCTATGGCTACACCTTC. The complete variable domain, with remaining parts taken from reference TRBV18 and TRBJ1-2, reads NAGVMQNPRHLVRRRGQEARLRCSPMKGHSHVYWYRQLPEEGLKFMVYLQKENIIDESGMPKERFSAEFPKEGPSILRIQQVVRGDSAAYFCASSPTNLIHRDGYGYTFGSGTRLTVV.

The V gene is TRBV10-3, the J gene TRBJ2-7; 7 positions agree with TRBD2. J gave up 3 bases and V 0 bases, and 8 bases lay outside the gene matches. The CDR3 has 16 amino acids. Germline CDR1 reads ENHRY; CDR2 reads SYGVKD. In nucleotides, the CDR3 is TGTGCCATCAGTGAGTCGAAGGTTGGCGGGGGCTACGAGCAGTACTTC. Amino acid sequence: CAISESKVGGGYEQYF.

The chain recombines TRBV19 with TRBJ2-7, with TRBD2 matching over 7 bases. CDR1 and CDR2 (germline): LNHDA, SQIVND (reference sequence). The CDR3 has 17 residues. The trim removed 5 bases at V and 0 bases at J, leaving 13 bases unmatched. The CDR3 loop is CASSLSGLEESSYEQYF. CDR3 DNA sequence: TGTGCCAGTAGTCTTAGCGGGCTAGAAGAGAGCTCCTACGAGCAGTACTTC. The entire variable domain, with the rest obtained from reference TRBV19 and TRBJ2-7, is as follows: DGGITQSPKYLFRKEGQNVTLSCEQNLNHDAMYWYRQDPGQGLRLIYYSQIVNDFQKGDIAEGYSVSREKKESFPLTVTSAQKNPTAFYLCASSLSGLEESSYEQYFGPGTRLTVT.

The chain combines TRBV6-2 or TRBV6-3 with TRBJ2-5; the match to TRBD2 covers 7 bases. CDR3 length: 15 residues. From germline, CDR1 is MNHEY and CDR2 SVGEGT. V was pared by 2 bases and J by 4 bases, with 7 bases of the junction left unmatched. CDR3 in amino acids: CASSYPGGSAETQYF. CDR3 coding DNA: TGTGCCAGCAGTTACCCGGGAGGTAGCGCAGAGACCCAGTACTTC.

The J gene is TRBJ2-1, the V gene TRBV2, with 13 nucleotides matching TRBD2. From germline, CDR1 is SNHLY and CDR2 FYNNEI. The CDR3 is 15 amino acids. V shed 6 bases, J shed 7 bases, and the junction held 6 bases outside the gene matches. The CDR3 is CASRGGLAGVNEQFF. CDR3 bases: TGTGCCAGCAGGGGTGGACTAGCGGGAGTGAATGAGCAGTTCTTC.